What follows describes a single TCR beta chain. Its antigen remains undetermined. Nothing much larger sits one base from this clone, and base qualities are not available. There are 15 amino acids in the CDR3, from cysteine to phenylalanine inclusive. CDR3 DNA only is kept here, 45 bases in frame from base 1. Via the germline V gene, CDR1 is SGHRS and CDR2 YFSETQ. V is reduced by 3 bases and J by 3 bases, leaving a spacing of 16 bases between them. The sample belongs to a study of blood T cell repertoires in COVID-19 (dated by TCRdb to 2020 to 2022). Notes on the research overall: The collaborator samples originated in the United States, Italy and Spain and spanned the acute and convalescent phases of COVID-19. The material from the prospective study consisted of cDNA or gDNA derived from T cells, B-cell-depleted T cells, or PBMCs. The dataset comprised deeply sampled blood TCRbeta repertoires from subjects exposed to, actively infected with, or recovered from COVID-19. A freely available public database, intended as a resource for researchers studying the immune response to SARS-CoV-2, is where the repertoires were released. The samples were drawn from two sources: the first 160 participants of the ongoing ImmuneRACE study, and 1,254 subjects contributed by 6 global collaborators. A de-identified subject ID, COVID-19 status, age in years and sex were almost always included in the sample metadata. Where available, HLA class I and class II types were taken from metadata supplied by the sample provider and were not determined by assay-based typing.

The immunoSEQ Assay, a bias-controlled multiplex PCR, was used to amplify TCRbeta CDR3 regions from genomic DNA. The authors processed their data as follows. The number of nucleated cells in each sample was estimated from the amplification of reference gene primers within the assay. Sequence reads were collapsed and filtered to measure the absolute abundance of every unique TCRbeta CDR3 rearrangement. For each sample, productive Simpson clonality was calculated as the square root of Simpson's diversity index over productive rearrangements. Here the immuneACCESS table is served through TCRdb, limited to in-frame sequences with V and J called. Missing clones are a known gap in these copies; in checked studies unresolved V genes cover under half, and the rest lacks a known reason. V, J and clone size reflect that table, while D and trimming were determined from the DNA. This sample comprises 150,000 to 180,000 clones, 65% to 85% of them detected only once. The ten largest clones represent less than 4.5% of the sample.

Points the paper makes about the study in general: Clinical and demographic metadata were provided uncurated, with the amount varying by source and participant.

Collaborating institutions collected whole blood in K2EDTA tubes following their own protocols. For TCRbeta analysis, collaborators shipped samples in one of three forms: frozen whole blood, isolated PBMCs, or DNA extracted from either of those sample types. The sequence joins TRBV5-1 to TRBJ2-7, with a tentative D gene TRBD2 over 5 matching bases. This TCR was sampled from a woman older than 75 with acute or convalescent COVID-19. Sequenced input: peripheral blood. The nucleotide sequence reads as follows: TGCGCCAGCAGCTCCGCTACGGGGTCGGGCTACGAGCAGTACTTC. It translates as CASSSATGSGYEQYF.